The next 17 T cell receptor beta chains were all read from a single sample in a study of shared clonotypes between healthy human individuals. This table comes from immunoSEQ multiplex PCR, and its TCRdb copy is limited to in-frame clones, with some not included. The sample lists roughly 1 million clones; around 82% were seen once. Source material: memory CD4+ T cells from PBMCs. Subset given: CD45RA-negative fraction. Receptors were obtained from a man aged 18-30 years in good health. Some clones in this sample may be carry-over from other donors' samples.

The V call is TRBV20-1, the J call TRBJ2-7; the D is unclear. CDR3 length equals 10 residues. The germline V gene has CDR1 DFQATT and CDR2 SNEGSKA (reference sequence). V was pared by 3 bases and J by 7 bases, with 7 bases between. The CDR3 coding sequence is TGCAGTGCTAGTAGCAGGGAGCAGTACTTC. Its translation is CSASSREQYF.

The CDR3 spells CASSQTSGYEQYF. CDR3 DNA: TGTGCCAGCAGCCAGACTAGCGGCTACGAGCAGTACTTC. The rearrangement uses TRBV11-2 and TRBJ2-7, with 9 positions matching TRBD2. Germline V gene data show CDR1 as SGHAT and CDR2 as FQNNGV. The CDR3 has 13 residues. J was trimmed by 3 bases and V by 5 bases; bases with no gene match: 2. Filled out from reference TRBV11-2 and TRBJ2-7, the complete variable domain reads EAGVAQSPRYKIIEKRQSVAFWCNPISGHATLYWYQQILGQGPKLLIQFQNNGVVDDSQLPKDRFSAERLKGVDSTLKIQPAKLEDSAVYLCASSQTSGYEQYFGPGTRLTVT.

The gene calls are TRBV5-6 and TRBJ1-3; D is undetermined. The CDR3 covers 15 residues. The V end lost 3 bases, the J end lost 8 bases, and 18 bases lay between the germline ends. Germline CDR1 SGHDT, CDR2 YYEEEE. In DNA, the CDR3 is TGTGCCAGCAGCTCCCTCGAAACCGCTGGCGACACCATATATTTT. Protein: CASSSLETAGDTIYF.

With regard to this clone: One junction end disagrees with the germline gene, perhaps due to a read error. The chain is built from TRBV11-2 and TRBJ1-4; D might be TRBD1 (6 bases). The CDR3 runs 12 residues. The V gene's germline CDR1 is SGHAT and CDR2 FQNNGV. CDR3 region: CASSANPGHPIF. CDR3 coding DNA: TGTGCCAGCAGCGCTAATCCGGGACACCCAATTTTT.

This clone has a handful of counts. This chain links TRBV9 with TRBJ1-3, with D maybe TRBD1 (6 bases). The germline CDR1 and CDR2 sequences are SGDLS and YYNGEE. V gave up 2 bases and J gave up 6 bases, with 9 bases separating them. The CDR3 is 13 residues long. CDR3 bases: TGTGCCAGCAGCGTGGGACAAGAAAACACCATATATTTT. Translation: CASSVGQENTIYF.

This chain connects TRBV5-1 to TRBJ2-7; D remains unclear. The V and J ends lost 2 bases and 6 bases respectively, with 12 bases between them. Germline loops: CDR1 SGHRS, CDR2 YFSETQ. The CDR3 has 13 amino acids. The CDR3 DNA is TGCGCCAGCAGCTTTGTTTCGGGCTCCGAGCAGTACTTC. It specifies CASSFVSGSEQYF.

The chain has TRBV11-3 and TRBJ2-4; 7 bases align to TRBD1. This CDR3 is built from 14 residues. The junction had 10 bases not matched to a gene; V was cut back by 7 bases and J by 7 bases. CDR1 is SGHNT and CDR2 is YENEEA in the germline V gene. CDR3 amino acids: CASNTDRERNIQYF. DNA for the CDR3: TGTGCCAGCAATACTGACAGGGAGCGGAACATTCAGTACTTC.

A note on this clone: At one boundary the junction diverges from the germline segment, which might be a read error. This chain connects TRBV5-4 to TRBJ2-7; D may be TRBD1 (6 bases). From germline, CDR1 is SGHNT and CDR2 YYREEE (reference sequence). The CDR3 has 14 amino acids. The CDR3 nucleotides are TGTGCCAGCAGCCAGGGACACCGAACCTATGAGCAGTACTTC. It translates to CASSQGHRTYEQYF.

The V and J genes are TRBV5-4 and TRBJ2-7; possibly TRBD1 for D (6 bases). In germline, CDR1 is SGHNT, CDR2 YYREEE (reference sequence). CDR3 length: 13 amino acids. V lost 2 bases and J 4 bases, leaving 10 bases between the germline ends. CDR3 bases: TGTGCCAGCAGCTTCTATACAGGGTACGAGCAGTACTTC. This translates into CASSFYTGYEQYF.

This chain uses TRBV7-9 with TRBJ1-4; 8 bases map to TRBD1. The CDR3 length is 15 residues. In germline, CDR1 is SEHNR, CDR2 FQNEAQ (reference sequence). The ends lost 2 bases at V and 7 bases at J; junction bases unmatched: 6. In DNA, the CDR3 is TGTGCCAGCAGCTTAACCGGACAGGGAGGTGAAAAACTGTTTTTT. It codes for CASSLTGQGGEKLFF.

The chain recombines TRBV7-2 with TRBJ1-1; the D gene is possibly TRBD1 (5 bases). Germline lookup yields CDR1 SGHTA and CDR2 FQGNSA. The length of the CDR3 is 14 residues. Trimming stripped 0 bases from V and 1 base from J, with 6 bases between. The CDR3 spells CASSLAGANTEAFF. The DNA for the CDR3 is TGTGCCAGCAGCTTAGCAGGGGCGAACACTGAAGCTTTCTTT.

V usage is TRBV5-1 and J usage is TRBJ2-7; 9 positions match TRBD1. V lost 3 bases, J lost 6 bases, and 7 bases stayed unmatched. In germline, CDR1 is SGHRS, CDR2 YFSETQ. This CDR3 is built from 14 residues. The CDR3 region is CASSSRDRDAEQYF. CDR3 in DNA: TGCGCCAGCAGCTCTAGGGACAGGGATGCCGAGCAGTACTTC.

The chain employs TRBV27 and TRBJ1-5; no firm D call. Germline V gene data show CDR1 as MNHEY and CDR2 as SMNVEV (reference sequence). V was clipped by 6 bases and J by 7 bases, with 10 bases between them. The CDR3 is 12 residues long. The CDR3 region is CASSRPGQPQHF. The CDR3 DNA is TGTGCCAGCAGCCGCCCGGGACAGCCCCAGCATTTT.

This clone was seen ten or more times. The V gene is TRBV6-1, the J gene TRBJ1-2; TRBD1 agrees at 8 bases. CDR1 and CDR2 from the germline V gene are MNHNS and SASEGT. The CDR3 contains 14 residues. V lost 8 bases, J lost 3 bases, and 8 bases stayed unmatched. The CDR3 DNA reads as TGTGCCAGCCATCCAGGGGGCGCTGACTATGGCTACACCTTC. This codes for CASHPGGADYGYTF.

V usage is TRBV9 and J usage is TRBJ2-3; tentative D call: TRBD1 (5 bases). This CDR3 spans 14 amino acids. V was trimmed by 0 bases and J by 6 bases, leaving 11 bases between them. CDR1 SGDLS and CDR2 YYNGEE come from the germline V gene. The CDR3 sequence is CASSVVLAGDTQYF. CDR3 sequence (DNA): TGTGCCAGCAGCGTAGTATTAGCAGGGGATACGCAGTATTTT.

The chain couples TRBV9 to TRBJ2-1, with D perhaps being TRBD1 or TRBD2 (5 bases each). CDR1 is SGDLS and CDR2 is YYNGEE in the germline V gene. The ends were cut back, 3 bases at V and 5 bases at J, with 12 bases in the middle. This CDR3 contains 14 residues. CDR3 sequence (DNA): TGTGCCAGCAGCGGGACGGGGCAACACAATGAGCAGTTCTTC. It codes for CASSGTGQHNEQFF. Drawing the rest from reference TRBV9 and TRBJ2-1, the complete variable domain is DSGVTQTPKHLITATGQRVTLRCSPRSGDLSVYWYQQSLDQGLQFLIQYYNGEERAKGNILERFSAQQFPDLHSELNLSSLELGDSALYFCASSGTGQHNEQFFGPGTRLTVL.

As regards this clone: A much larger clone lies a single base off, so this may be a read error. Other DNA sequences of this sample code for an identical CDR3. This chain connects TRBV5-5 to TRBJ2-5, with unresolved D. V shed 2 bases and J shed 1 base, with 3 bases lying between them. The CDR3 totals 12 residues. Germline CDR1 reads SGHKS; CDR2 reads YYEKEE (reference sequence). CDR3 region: CASSFVQETQYF. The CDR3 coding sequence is TGTGCCAGCAGCTTTGTCCAAGAGACCCAGTACTTC.